The T cell receptor beta chain under discussion was sequenced for a study of T cells in Graves' hyperthyroidism and ophthalmopathy. Overall study findings and caveats: Most thyroid clonotypes that were expanded above 0.001 also turned up in blood.

This clonotype was seen a handful of times. Its target is unknown. Amplified regions were TCR beta CDR3 sequences from RNA transcripts. A first-round RT-PCR of the TCR CDR3 used the HTBI primer set. From the multiplex PCR reads, TCRdb called clonotypes with MiXCR, one entry per CDR3 protein. This sample has roughly 400,000 distinct CDR3 sequences, with 11% to 15% found just once. V shed 0 bases and J shed 8 bases, with 14 bases lying between them. Germline CDR1 reads SGHNT; CDR2 reads YENEEA. The length of the CDR3 is 15 residues. The specimen was blood. The receptor was derived from a middle-aged man with Graves' ophthalmopathy. The chain carries TRBV11-3 and TRBJ2-4; TRBD2 might be the D (6 bases). The CDR3 is CASSLEFGGLDIQYF. In nucleotides, the CDR3 is TGTGCCAGCAGCTTAGAATTTGGGGGGTTGGACATTCAGTACTTC.